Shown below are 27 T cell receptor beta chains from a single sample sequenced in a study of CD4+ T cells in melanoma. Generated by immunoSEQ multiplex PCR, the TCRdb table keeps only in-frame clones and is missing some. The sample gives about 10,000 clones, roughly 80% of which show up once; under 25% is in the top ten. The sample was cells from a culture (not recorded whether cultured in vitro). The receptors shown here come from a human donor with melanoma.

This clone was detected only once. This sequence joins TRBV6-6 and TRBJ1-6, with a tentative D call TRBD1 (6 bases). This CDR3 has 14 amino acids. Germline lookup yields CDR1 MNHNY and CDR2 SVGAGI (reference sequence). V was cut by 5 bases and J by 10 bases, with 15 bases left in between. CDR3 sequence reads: CASSRTGLDSPLHF. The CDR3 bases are TGTGCCAGCAGTCGAACAGGGTTGGACTCACCCCTCCACTTT.

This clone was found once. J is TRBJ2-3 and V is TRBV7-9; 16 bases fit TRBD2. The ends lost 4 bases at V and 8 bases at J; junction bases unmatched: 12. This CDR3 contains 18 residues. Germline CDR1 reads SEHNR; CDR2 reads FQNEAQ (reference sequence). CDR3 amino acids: CASSSNLGTSGGGGTQYF. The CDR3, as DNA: TGTGCCAGCAGCTCAAACCTCGGGACTAGCGGGGGGGGAGGTACGCAGTATTTT.

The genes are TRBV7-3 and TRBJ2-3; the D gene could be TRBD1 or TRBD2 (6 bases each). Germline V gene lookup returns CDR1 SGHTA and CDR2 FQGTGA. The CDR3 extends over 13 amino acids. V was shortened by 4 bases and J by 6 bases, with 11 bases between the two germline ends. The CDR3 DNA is TGTGCCAGCAGCTCGGGGGCCCGGGATACGCAGTATTTT. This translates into CASSSGARDTQYF.

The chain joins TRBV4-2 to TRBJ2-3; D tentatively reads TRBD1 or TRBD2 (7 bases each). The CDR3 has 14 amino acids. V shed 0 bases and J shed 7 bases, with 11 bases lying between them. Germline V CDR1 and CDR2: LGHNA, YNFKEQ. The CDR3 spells CASSQEGRGHTQYF. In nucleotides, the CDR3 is TGTGCCAGCAGCCAAGAGGGGAGGGGGCATACGCAGTATTTT.

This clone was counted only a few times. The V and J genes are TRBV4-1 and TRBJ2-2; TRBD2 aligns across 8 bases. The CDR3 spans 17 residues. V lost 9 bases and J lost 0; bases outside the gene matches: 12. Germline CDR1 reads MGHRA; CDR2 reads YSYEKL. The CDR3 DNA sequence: TGCGCCAGTACTAGAGCGGGGGACCCGTCGAACACCGGGGAGCTGTTTTTT. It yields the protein CASTRAGDPSNTGELFF.

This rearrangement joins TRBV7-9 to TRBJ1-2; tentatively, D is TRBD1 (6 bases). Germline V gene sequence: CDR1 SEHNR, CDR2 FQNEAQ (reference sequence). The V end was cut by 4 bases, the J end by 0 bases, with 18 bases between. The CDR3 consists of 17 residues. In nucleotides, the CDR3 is TGTGCCAGCAGCTCGAACAGGGTGGCGGGAACTAACTATGGCTACACCTTC. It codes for CASSSNRVAGTNYGYTF.

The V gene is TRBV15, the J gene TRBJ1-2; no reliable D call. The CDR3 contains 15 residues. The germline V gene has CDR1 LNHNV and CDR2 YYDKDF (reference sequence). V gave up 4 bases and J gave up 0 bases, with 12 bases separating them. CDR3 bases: TGTGCCACCAGCAAAGGGATTGAGGCTAACTATGGCTACACCTTC. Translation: CATSKGIEANYGYTF.

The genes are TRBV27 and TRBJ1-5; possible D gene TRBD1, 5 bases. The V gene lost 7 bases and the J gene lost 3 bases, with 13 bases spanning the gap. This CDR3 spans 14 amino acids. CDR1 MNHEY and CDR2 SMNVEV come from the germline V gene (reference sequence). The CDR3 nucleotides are TGTGCCAGCAACAATCAGGGTTCCAATCAGCCCCAGCATTTT. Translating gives CASNNQGSNQPQHF.

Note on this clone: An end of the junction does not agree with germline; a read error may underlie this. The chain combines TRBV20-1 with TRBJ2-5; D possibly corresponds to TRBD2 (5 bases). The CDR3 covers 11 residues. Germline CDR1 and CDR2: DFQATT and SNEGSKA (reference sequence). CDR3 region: CSAREGETQYF. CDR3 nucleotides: TGCAGTGCCAGAGAGGGAGAGACCCAGTACTTC.

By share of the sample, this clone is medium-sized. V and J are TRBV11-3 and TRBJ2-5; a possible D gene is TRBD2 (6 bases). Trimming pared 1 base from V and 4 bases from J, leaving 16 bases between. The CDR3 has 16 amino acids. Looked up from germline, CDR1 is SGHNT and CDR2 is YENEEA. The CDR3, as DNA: TGTGCCAGCAGCTTAGGCCGGAGCGGGTATGGAGAGACCCAGTACTTC. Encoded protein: CASSLGRSGYGETQYF.

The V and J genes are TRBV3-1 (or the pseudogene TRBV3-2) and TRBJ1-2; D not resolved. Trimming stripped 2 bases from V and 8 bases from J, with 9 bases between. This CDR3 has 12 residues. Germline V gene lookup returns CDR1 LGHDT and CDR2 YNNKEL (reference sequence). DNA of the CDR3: TGTGCCAGCAGCCAATCCGATACGGGCTACACCTTC. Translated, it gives CASSQSDTGYTF.

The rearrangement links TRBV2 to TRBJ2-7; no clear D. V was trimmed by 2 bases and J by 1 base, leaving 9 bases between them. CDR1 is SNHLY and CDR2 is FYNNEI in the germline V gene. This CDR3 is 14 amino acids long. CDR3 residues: CASSERWESYEQYF. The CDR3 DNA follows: TGTGCCAGCAGTGAAAGGTGGGAATCCTACGAGCAGTACTTC.

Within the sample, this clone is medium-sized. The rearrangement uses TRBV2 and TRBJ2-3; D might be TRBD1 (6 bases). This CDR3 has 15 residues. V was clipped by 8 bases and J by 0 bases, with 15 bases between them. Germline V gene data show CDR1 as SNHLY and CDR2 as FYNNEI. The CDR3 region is CASRAQGLSTDTQYF. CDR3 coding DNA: TGTGCCAGCCGGGCGCAGGGGTTAAGCACAGATACGCAGTATTTT.

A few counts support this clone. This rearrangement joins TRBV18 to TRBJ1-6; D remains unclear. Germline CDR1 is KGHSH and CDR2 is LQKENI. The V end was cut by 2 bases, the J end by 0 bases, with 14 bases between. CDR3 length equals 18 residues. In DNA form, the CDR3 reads TGTGCCAGCTCACCAATGGGCAGAACCAGCTCCTATAATTCACCCCTCCACTTT. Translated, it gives CASSPMGRTSSYNSPLHF.

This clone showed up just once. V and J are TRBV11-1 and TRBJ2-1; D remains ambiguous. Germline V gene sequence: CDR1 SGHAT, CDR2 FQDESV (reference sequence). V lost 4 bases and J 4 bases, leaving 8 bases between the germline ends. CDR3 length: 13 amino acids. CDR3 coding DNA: TGTGCCAGCAGCTCCCATTCTTACAATGAGCAGTTCTTC. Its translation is CASSSHSYNEQFF.

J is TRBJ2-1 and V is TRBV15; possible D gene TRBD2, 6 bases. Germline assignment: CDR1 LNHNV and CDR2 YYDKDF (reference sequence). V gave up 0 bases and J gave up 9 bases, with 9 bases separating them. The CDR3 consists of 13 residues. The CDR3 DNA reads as TGTGCCACCAGCAGAGACTGGGGAGGTGAGCAGTTCTTC. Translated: CATSRDWGGEQFF.

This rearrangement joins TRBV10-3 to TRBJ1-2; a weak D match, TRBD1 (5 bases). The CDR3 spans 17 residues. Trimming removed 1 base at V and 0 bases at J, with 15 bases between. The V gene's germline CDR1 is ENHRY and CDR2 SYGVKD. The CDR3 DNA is TGTGCCATCAGTGAGTTTGGGACTCAAACGGCTAACTATGGCTACACCTTC. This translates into CAISEFGTQTANYGYTF.

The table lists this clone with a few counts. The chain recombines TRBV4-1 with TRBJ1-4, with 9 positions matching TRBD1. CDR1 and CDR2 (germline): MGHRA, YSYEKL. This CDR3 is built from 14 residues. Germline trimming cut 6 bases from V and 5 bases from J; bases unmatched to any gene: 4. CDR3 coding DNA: TGCGCCAGCAGACTCGGACAGGGGAATGAAAAACTGTTTTTT. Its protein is CASRLGQGNEKLFF.

CDR3 sequence: CASRLAGGDNTQYF. The CDR3 bases are TGCGCCAGCAGGCTAGCGGGGGGGGATAATACGCAGTATTTT. The V call is TRBV5-1, the J call TRBJ2-3; TRBD2 matches at 12 bases. J gave up 7 bases and V 5 bases, and 5 bases lay outside the gene matches. Germline V gene data show CDR1 as SGHRS and CDR2 as YFSETQ. The CDR3 is 14 residues long.

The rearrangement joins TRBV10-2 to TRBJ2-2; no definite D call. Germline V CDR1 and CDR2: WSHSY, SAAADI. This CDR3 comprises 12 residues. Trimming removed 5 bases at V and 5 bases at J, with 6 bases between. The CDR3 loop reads CASSQTTGELFF. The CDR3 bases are TGCGCCAGCAGTCAGACGACCGGGGAGCTGTTTTTT.

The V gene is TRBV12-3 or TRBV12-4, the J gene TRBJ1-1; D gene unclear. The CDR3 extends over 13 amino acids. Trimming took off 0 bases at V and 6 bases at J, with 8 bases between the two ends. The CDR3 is CASSLARFSEAFF. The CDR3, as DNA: TGTGCCAGCAGTTTAGCGCGGTTTTCTGAAGCTTTCTTT.

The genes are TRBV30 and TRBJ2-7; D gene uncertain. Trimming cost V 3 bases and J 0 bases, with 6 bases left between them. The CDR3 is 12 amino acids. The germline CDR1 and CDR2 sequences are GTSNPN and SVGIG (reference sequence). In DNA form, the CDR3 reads TGTGCCTGGAGCCCTAGCTCCTACGAGCAGTACTTC. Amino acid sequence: CAWSPSSYEQYF.

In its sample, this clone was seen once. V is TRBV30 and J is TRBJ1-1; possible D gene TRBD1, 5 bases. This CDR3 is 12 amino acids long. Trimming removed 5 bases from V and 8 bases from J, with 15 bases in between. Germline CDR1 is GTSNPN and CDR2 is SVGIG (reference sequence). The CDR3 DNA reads TGTGCCTGGGATCGAACCGGGACCGAAGCTTTCTTT. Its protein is CAWDRTGTEAFF.

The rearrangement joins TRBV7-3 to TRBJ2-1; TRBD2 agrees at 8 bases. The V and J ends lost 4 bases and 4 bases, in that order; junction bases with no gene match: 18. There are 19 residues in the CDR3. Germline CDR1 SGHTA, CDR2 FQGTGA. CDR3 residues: CASSSGGSGGPSKYNEQFF. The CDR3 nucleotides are TGTGCCAGCAGCTCTGGGGGGAGCGGGGGCCCTTCTAAGTACAATGAGCAGTTCTTC.

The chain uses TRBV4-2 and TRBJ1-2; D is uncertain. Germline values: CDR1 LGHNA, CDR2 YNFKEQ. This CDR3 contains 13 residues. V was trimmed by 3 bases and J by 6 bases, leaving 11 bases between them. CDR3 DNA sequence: TGTGCCAGCAGCCACTCGGACGAGGATGGCTACACCTTC. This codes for CASSHSDEDGYTF.

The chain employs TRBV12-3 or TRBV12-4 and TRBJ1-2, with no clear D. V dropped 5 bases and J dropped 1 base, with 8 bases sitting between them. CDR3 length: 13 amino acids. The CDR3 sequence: CASSPVDNYGYTF. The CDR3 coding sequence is TGTGCCAGCAGTCCGGTCGATAACTATGGCTACACCTTC.

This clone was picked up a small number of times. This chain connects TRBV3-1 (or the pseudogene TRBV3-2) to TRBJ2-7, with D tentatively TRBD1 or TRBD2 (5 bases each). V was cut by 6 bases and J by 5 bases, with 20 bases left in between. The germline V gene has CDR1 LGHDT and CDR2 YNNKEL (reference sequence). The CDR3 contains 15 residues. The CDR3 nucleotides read TGTGCCAGCAGTACACCAGGGACCCCTCGGGACGAGCAGTACTTC. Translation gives CASSTPGTPRDEQYF.